A selection of T cell receptor beta chains follows, all from one sample in a study of CD8 T cells in Susac syndrome. Each CDR3 protein gets one entry after TCRdb re-called the immunoSEQ multiplex PCR reads with MiXCR. The profile shows 150,000 or so distinct CDR3 sequences, approximately 95% of them singletons. Source material: CD4+ T cells from PBMCs. The receptors derive from a human donor with multiple sclerosis. Each CDR3 is given with its conserved first and last residue. The order of the fields is J gene, V gene, CDR3 protein.

>TRBJ1-5|TRBV4-1
CASSQDGTGGHQPQHF
>TRBJ2-1|TRBV7-9
CASSLANSYNEQFF
>TRBJ2-7|TRBV19
CASRPGQSYEQYF
>TRBJ2-7|TRBV2
CAIKQGYYEQYF
>TRBJ2-7|TRBV5-6
CASSGRKRRPYEQYF
>TRBJ1-1|TRBV10-3
CATGLGDTEAFF
>TRBJ2-7|TRBV11-2
CASNLKKGARPYEQYF
>TRBJ2-7|TRBV18
CASSPPGTGGIQQYF
>TRBJ2-7|TRBV28
CAMRGEFHYEQYF
>TRBJ2-2|TRBV20-1
CSASPGPHTGELFF
>TRBJ2-5|TRBV2
CASRSGEGRETQYF
>TRBJ1-1|TRBV20-1
CSAPMGNTEAFF
>TRBJ2-1|TRBV7-2
CASSLIAGGIEQFF
>TRBJ2-5|TRBV29-1
CSVQTEPETQYF
>TRBJ2-6|TRBV4-3
CASSPWTSGANVLTF
>TRBJ2-2|TRBV6-5
CASTVDRGTGELFF
>TRBJ1-4|TRBV5-1
CASNLGTGEKLFF
>TRBJ2-5|TRBV9
CASNYNGRQETQYF
>TRBJ2-7|TRBV10-3
CAISQAVAGYEQYF
>TRBJ1-2|TRBV2
CASGLDNYGYTF
>TRBJ1-2|TRBV7-2
CASTIKLLLGGYTF
>TRBJ2-3|TRBV5-1
CASSLGRSGRAGFVTDTQYF
>TRBJ2-7|TRBV30
CAWSRGGGYEQYF
>TRBJ2-7|TRBV30
CAWSPRGGPQHEQYF
>TRBJ2-2|TRBV30
CAWSAGPPGELFF
>TRBJ2-3|TRBV12-5
CASGPGTSADTQYF
>TRBJ2-1|TRBV13
CASSLVSAWNNEQFF
>TRBJ2-2|TRBV29-1
CSVGRGHTGELFF
>TRBJ2-3|TRBV5-1
CASSLGRDRGDTQYF
>TRBJ1-2|TRBV7-2
CASSLMGQGSTF
>TRBJ2-7|TRBV7-9
CASSQGQAFYEQYF
>TRBJ1-5|TRBV15
CATSIQFNQPQHF
>TRBJ2-7|TRBV7-2
CASSSLPSYEQYF
>TRBJ2-1|TRBV5-1
CASSLAMAAAYNEQFF
>TRBJ2-5|TRBV25-1
CASSDALAGETQYF
>TRBJ2-5|TRBV6-1
CASSPAVGFWETQYF
>TRBJ2-7|TRBV5-1
CASSPAASGSRSSYEQYF
>TRBJ2-1|TRBV5-1
CASRPRTGFGHEQFF